Detailed here is one T cell receptor (beta chain). Its cognate antigen is unknown. The sort gate was single viable CD3+CD4+CD8-CD45RO+ cells for memory CD4+ T cells. V dropped 4 bases and J dropped 2 bases, with 17 bases sitting between them. CDR3 length: 16 amino acids. Germline values: CDR1 MDHEN, CDR2 SYDVKM. The sample belongs to a study of memory CD4+ T cells and cytomegalovirus serostatus. Study-level background: Of the healthy Belgian adults, several were CMV seropositive and 24 seronegative. General study points: CMV serostatus prediction reached median AUC 0.95, or 0.91 with US-trained model. 67 of 164 known CMV-associated TCRbeta sequences appeared in CD4+ memory.

In the original workflow: After removing out-of-frame reads, 2 million to 2.5 million distinct TCRbeta sequences remained. The data were produced by immunoSEQ multiplex PCR, yet TCRdb's version contains in-frame clones alone and is incomplete. The D gene and trimming were derived from the DNA, and the V and J assignments and clone size from that table. In the table there are 46,000 or so clones, around 82% of which are singletons. This rearrangement joins TRBV28 to TRBJ2-5; D could derive from TRBD1 or TRBD2 (5 bases each). This clonotype originated in an adult in good health and CMV-seronegative. The material sequenced was memory CD4+ T cells from blood. The CDR3 reads CASSSELGDLQETQYF. The CDR3 DNA reads as TGTGCCAGCAGTTCAGAACTAGGGGATCTACAAGAGACCCAGTACTTC.